Shown below are 4 T cell receptor beta chains from a single sample sequenced in a study of human T cells and chemical hapten exposure listed by TCRdb under 2021. What this sample's time point label stands for: pre-sensitization, week 0. The treatment or condition label for this specimen denotes: therapeutic diphenylcyclopropenone sensitization with weekly scalp DPC. The library was prepared using RACE. The sequencer was a NextSeq 500. In-frame beta chains were kept once TCRdb had trimmed the public reads at Q25 with fastp and called clones with MiXCR. Each record represents a unique CDR3 protein, reported with the most common genes and DNA among its rows. The sample table lists 270,000 or so distinct CDR3 sequences, approximately 8% of them with a count of one. Approximately 1.2% of the sample comes from the top ten. The specimen comprised whole blood, sampled in connection with sensitization to the hapten diphenylcyclopropenone (DPC). These receptors were obtained from a man younger than 30 with alopecia areata. Some clones in this sample may be carry-over from other donors' samples.

The rearrangement joins TRBV7-9 to TRBJ2-7; perhaps D is TRBD1 or TRBD2 (6 bases each). V gave up 3 bases and J gave up 3 bases, with 15 bases separating them. This CDR3 contains 15 residues. Germline CDR1 is SEHNR and CDR2 is FQNEAQ (reference sequence). The CDR3 spells CASSFGGGESYEQYF. DNA of the CDR3: TGTGCCAGCAGCTTTGGAGGGGGTGAGAGCTACGAGCAGTACTTC.

This clonotype occurred a few times. The chain joins TRBV6-2 or TRBV6-3 to TRBJ1-2, with 12 bases matching TRBD1. From germline, CDR1 is MNHEY and CDR2 SVGEGT. V was clipped by 2 bases and J by 8 bases; unmatched bases: 21. The length of the CDR3 is 20 residues. CDR3 DNA sequence: TGTGCCAGCAGTTACCCAACTCGAACCCCGGGACAGGGGGCACTAGGAGGCTACACCTTC. The encoded protein is CASSYPTRTPGQGALGGYTF.

This clonotype was observed a few times. The genes are TRBV12-3 or TRBV12-4 and TRBJ2-7; 9 nucleotides align to TRBD1. Trimming cost V 6 bases and J 1 base; bases outside gene matches: 7. This CDR3 is 15 amino acids long. For the CDR3, the DNA is TGTGCCAGCAGCCGTAGACAGGGGGGATCCTACGAGCAGTACTTC. This codes for CASSRRQGGSYEQYF.

The gene calls are TRBV7-9 and TRBJ2-7; no clear D. CDR3 length: 15 amino acids. Germline V lookup: CDR1 SEHNR, CDR2 FQNEAQ (reference sequence). V was trimmed by 4 bases and J by 2 bases, leaving 15 bases between them. CDR3 in amino acids: CASSSSRLPAYEQYF. CDR3 DNA: TGTGCCAGCAGCTCAAGTCGGCTACCGGCCTACGAGCAGTACTTC.